Shown below are 21 T cell receptor beta chains from a single sample sequenced in a study of blood T cell repertoires in COVID-19. Repertoires were generated with immunoSEQ multiplex PCR, while TCRdb's copy carries only in-frame clones and drops some. The data show approximately 300,000 clones, 90% seen once. Sequencing was performed on PBMCs or T cells enriched from blood (not recorded which). The origin of the receptors is a woman younger than 35 with acute COVID-19.

This chain links TRBV18 with TRBJ2-1; 10 nucleotides match TRBD2. J gave up 2 bases and V 4 bases, and 2 bases lay outside the gene matches. The CDR3 has 15 amino acids. Per germline, CDR1 KGHSH and CDR2 LQKENI. For the CDR3, the DNA is TGTGCCAGCTCACTCGGGACTAGCGCCTACAATGAGCAGTTCTTC. Translating gives CASSLGTSAYNEQFF.

The rearrangement links TRBV5-8 to TRBJ2-3, with 12 bases matching TRBD2. In germline, CDR1 is SGHTS, CDR2 YDEGEE. V lost 3 bases, J lost 6 bases, and 11 bases stayed unmatched. The length of the CDR3 is 17 residues. The CDR3 coding sequence is TGTGCCAGCAGCTCACGGACTAGCGGGAAATCCGAGGATACGCAGTATTTT. This codes for CASSSRTSGKSEDTQYF.

V is TRBV11-3 and J is TRBJ2-4; tentatively, D is TRBD1 (6 bases). Germline V lookup: CDR1 SGHNT, CDR2 YENEEA. The germline V and J ends were trimmed by 5 bases and 1 base, with 12 bases remaining between them. This CDR3 contains 15 residues. The CDR3 coding sequence is TGTGCCAGCAGCCCCAAAGGGGGTGCCAAAAACATTCAGTACTTC. This codes for CASSPKGGAKNIQYF.

The chain links TRBV7-9 to TRBJ2-7; 10 bases are shared with TRBD2. Trimming took 6 bases from V and 5 from J; bases not matched to a gene: 4. CDR1 is SEHNR, CDR2 FQNEAQ, per germline (reference sequence). This CDR3 is 13 amino acids long. Here the CDR3 reads CASRGLAGDEQYF. CDR3 bases: TGTGCCAGCAGGGGGCTAGCGGGAGACGAGCAGTACTTC.

The J gene is TRBJ1-3, the V gene TRBV29-1; D is possibly TRBD1 (5 bases). This CDR3 is built from 15 residues. The germline CDR1 and CDR2 sequences are SQVTM and ANQGSEA. Trimming took 4 bases from V and 3 from J, leaving 16 bases between them. DNA of the CDR3: TGCAGCGTTGCCGGCAGGGAGGGCTATGGAAACACCATATATTTT. It yields the protein CSVAGREGYGNTIYF.

The table lists this clone with a count of one. This rearrangement joins TRBV11-2 to TRBJ1-2; D might be TRBD1 (5 bases). Germline V gene sequence: CDR1 SGHAT, CDR2 FQNNGV. Trimming left V 0 bases short and J 4 bases short, with 12 bases between. CDR3 length equals 15 residues. The CDR3 DNA is TGTGCCAGCAGCTTAGATCAGGGCACTGTCTATGGCTACACCTTC. Translated, it gives CASSLDQGTVYGYTF.

The V and J genes are TRBV19 and TRBJ1-2; D gene ambiguous. The CDR3 covers 14 residues. Germline-derived CDR1 and CDR2 are LNHDA and SQIVND (reference sequence). With 7 bases removed from V and 3 bases from J, the gap between germline ends came to 15 bases. CDR3 nucleotides: TGTGCCAGTACCCCAGGCCGGCCCCACTATGGCTACACCTTC. Amino acid sequence: CASTPGRPHYGYTF.

The rearrangement joins TRBV5-1 to TRBJ1-3; D is unclear. Germline loops: CDR1 SGHRS, CDR2 YFSETQ. This CDR3 comprises 13 residues. V lost 0 bases and J lost 4, with 5 bases in between. The CDR3: CASSLDFGNTIYF. CDR3 DNA: TGCGCCAGCAGCTTGGACTTCGGAAACACCATATATTTT.

This sequence joins TRBV5-3 and TRBJ2-5, with 9 nucleotides matching TRBD1. TRBV5-3 is filed as an ORF, its function uncertain. The CDR3 runs to 19 residues. V lost 3 bases to trimming and J lost 8 bases; unmatched junction nucleotides: 23. The CDR3 is CARSSRDRVLEGTGGTQYF. CDR3 DNA: TGTGCCAGAAGCTCGCGGGACAGGGTTCTTGAGGGTACGGGAGGAACCCAGTACTTC.

V is TRBV15 and J is TRBJ1-1; D call uncertain. Trimming cost V 0 bases and J 1 base, with 6 bases left between them. CDR1 is LNHNV and CDR2 is YYDKDF in the germline V gene (reference sequence). The CDR3 sequence is 14 residues long. CDR3 sequence reads: CATSRDAENTEAFF. For the CDR3, the DNA is TGTGCCACCAGCAGAGATGCAGAGAACACTGAAGCTTTCTTT.

The chain employs TRBV10-2 and TRBJ1-3, with D possibly matching TRBD1 (6 bases). The CDR3 covers 14 residues. Between the trimmed V and J ends, which lost 5 bases and 0 bases, there was a span of 8 bases. Germline assignment: CDR1 WSHSY and CDR2 SAAADI. The CDR3 loop is CASSSGDSGNTIYF. The CDR3 nucleotides read TGCGCCAGCAGTTCAGGGGACTCTGGAAACACCATATATTTT.

This clone was observed a handful of times. The chain recombines TRBV28 with TRBJ1-1; TRBD1 is a possible D gene (6 bases). This CDR3 spans 15 amino acids. Germline CDR1 is MDHEN and CDR2 is SYDVKM. V lost 3 bases and J lost 1, with 12 bases in between. CDR3 nucleotides: TGTGCCAGCAGTTTCCCCCAGGGGTGGAACACTGAAGCTTTCTTT. Protein: CASSFPQGWNTEAFF.

The V call is TRBV19, the J call TRBJ2-3; maybe TRBD2 (6 bases). The germline V gene has CDR1 LNHDA and CDR2 SQIVND (reference sequence). V lost 6 bases and J 7 bases, leaving 14 bases between the germline ends. The CDR3 loop spans 13 amino acids. The chain's CDR3 is CASRPGREYTQYF. CDR3 nucleotide sequence: TGTGCCAGTAGACCAGGACGGGAGTATACGCAGTATTTT.

This chain links TRBV27 with TRBJ1-1, with D maybe TRBD1 (6 bases). The V and J ends lost 2 bases and 8 bases respectively, with 15 bases between them. The CDR3 runs 14 residues. Germline V gives CDR1 MNHEY, CDR2 SMNVEV (reference sequence). CDR3 DNA: TGTGCCAGCAGTTTAGGCAATTTAGGGACAGAAGCTTTCTTT. Protein product: CASSLGNLGTEAFF.

Regarding this clone: The sample holds other DNA sequences that translate to the same CDR3. The chain carries TRBV28 and TRBJ1-2; the D gene is possibly TRBD1 (5 bases). The CDR3 contains 13 residues. Trimming took off 2 bases at V and 5 bases at J, with 9 bases between the two ends. CDR1 and CDR2 (germline): MDHEN, SYDVKM. The CDR3 sequence is CASSLAGGYGYTF. The CDR3 nucleotides read TGTGCCAGCAGTTTAGCTGGGGGGTATGGCTACACCTTC.

The chain links TRBV3-1 (or the pseudogene TRBV3-2) to TRBJ2-5; 8 bases fit TRBD1. The CDR3 loop spans 13 amino acids. The germline CDR1 and CDR2 sequences are LGHDT and YNNKEL (reference sequence). V gave up 1 base and J gave up 5 bases; unmatched junction bases: 0. The CDR3 nucleotides read TGTGCCAGCAGCCAAGGGACAGGGGAGACCCAGTACTTC. This codes for CASSQGTGETQYF.

The count of this clone is one. The chain carries TRBV7-6 and TRBJ2-7; TRBD2 is a possible D gene (6 bases). Germline assignment: CDR1 SGHVS and CDR2 FNYEAQ. This CDR3 comprises 15 residues. Trimming left V 1 base short and J 7 bases short, with 17 bases between. This CDR3 reads CASSLEASPAGEQYF. DNA for the CDR3: TGTGCCAGCAGCTTAGAAGCTAGCCCTGCGGGGGAGCAGTACTTC. The full variable domain, rest sourced from reference TRBV7-6 and TRBJ2-7, is GAGVSQSPRYKVTKRGQDVALRCDPISGHVSLYWYRQALGQGPEFLTYFNYEAQQDKSGLPNDRFSAERPEGSISTLTIQRTEQRDSAMYRCASSLEASPAGEQYFGPGTRLTVT.

The chain uses TRBV5-1 and TRBJ2-5; 9 bases are shared with TRBD2. The CDR3 extends over 15 amino acids. Germline V gene sequence: CDR1 SGHRS, CDR2 YFSETQ. J lost 5 bases, V lost 9 bases, and 14 bases had no gene match. The CDR3 spells CATNRGSGSRETQYF. The CDR3 nucleotides read TGCGCCACCAATCGGGGTAGCGGGAGCCGGGAGACCCAGTACTTC.

The V and J genes are TRBV5-1 and TRBJ1-4; D unclear. V was trimmed by 1 base and J by 6 bases, leaving 7 bases between them. Germline-derived CDR1 and CDR2 are SGHRS and YFSETQ. The CDR3 length is 13 residues. The CDR3 DNA sequence: TGCGCCAGCAGCTTGTCCGTATATGAAAAACTGTTTTTT. The encoded protein is CASSLSVYEKLFF. The full variable domain, completed using reference TRBV5-1 and TRBJ1-4, is KAGVTQTPRYLIKTRGQQVTLSCSPISGHRSVSWYQQTPGQGLQFLFEYFSETQRNKGNFPGRFSGRQFSNSRSEMNVSTLELGDSALYLCASSLSVYEKLFFGSGTQLSVL.

The chain recombines TRBV27 with TRBJ2-1; 14 bases fit TRBD2. The germline CDR1 and CDR2 sequences are MNHEY and SMNVEV (reference sequence). J lost 10 bases, V lost 5 bases, and 7 bases had no gene match. The CDR3 is 15 amino acids. In DNA form, the CDR3 reads TGTGCCAGCAGTCCGGGACTAGCGGGAGTTTGGGAGCAGTTCTTC. The encoded protein is CASSPGLAGVWEQFF.

This sequence joins TRBV5-6 and TRBJ1-1, with 8 nucleotides matching TRBD1. CDR3 size: 15 residues. With V trimmed by 0 bases and J by 11 bases, 12 bases remained unmatched. Germline V gene sequence: CDR1 SGHDT, CDR2 YYEEEE. CDR3 nucleotide sequence: TGTGCCAGCAGCTTGGGAGCAGGGGGCGCCCGGGAGGCTTTCTTT. It translates to CASSLGAGGAREAFF.